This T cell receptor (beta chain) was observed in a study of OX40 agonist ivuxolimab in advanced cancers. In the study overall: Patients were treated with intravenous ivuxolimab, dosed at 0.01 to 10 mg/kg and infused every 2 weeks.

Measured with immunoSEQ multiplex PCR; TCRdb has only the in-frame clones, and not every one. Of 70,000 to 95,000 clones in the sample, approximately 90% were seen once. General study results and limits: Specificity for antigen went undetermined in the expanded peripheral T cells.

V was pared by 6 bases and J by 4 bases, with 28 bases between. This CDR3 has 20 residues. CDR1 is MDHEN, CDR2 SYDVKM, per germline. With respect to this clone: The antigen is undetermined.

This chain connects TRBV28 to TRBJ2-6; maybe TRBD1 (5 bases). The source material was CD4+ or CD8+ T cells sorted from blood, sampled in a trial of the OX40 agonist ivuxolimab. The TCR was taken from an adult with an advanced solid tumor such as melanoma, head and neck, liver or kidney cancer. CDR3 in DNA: TGTGCCAGCAGCAAGACCCCGCGAAGGGGAAACGGGCCCGGGGCCAACGTCCTGACTTTC. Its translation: CASSKTPRRGNGPGANVLTF.